The clone carrying this TCR beta chain was found once. The antigen remains unidentified. The source of the sample is a study of CD8 T cells in ankylosing spondylitis. Study results and caveats: Both synovial fluid and blood in reactive arthritis had previously been reported to carry some motif variants. Significant enrichment of disease-linked clones was reported in matched ankylosing spondylitis synovial fluid. It appeared that ankylosing spondylitis blood was characterized by a TCR beta motif of under ten highly homologous variants. The disease-linked clones had a CD8+ phenotype and low blood frequencies.

TCRdb re-derived calls from the 5' RACE reads in MiXCR, one entry per CDR3 protein. Seen here are roughly 100,000 distinct CDR3 sequences, around 24% observed once, and the top ten hold over 9%. This CDR3 spans 13 amino acids. V was cut by 6 bases and J by 2 bases, with 14 bases left in between. Per germline, CDR1 SQVTM and CDR2 ANQGSEA. Sequencing was done on a sample of synovial fluid, either unsorted or a sorted T cell fraction (not recorded which). This sequence joins TRBV29-1 and TRBJ2-7; D might be TRBD1 (6 bases). The TCR comes from a male donor with ankylosing spondylitis. In nucleotides, the CDR3 is TGCAGCGTCACATACACAGGGACCTACGAGCAGTACTTC. Protein sequence: CSVTYTGTYEQYF.